The rows below give T cell receptor beta chains drawn from one sample of a study of blood T cell repertoires in COVID-19. Profiled with immunoSEQ multiplex PCR; TCRdb holds only in-frame clones, not every one. The top ten clones hold 2% to 2.5% of a sample with roughly 410,000 clones, approximately 87% of them seen once. The sequenced sample consisted of peripheral blood. The source of these receptors is a woman aged 55-69 years with COVID-19, enrolled during active disease. The CDR3 runs from the conserved cysteine through the conserved F or W. The order of the fields is clone size, V gene, CDR3 protein. The size entry is marked missing in some rows and otherwise reads once, few, many or a size class.

NA | TRBV5-5 | CASSLTGTGHSNQPQHF
NA | TRBV7-9 | CASSLESGGGAEQYF
NA | TRBV21-1 | CASSKEGEADEAFF
NA | TRBV6-5 | CASSYNSGSGQPQHF
NA | TRBV4-1 | CASSQEALAVTDTQYF
NA | TRBV6-6 | CASRPLTGNEQFF
NA | TRBV6-5 | CASRWRGGNTGELFF
once | TRBV11-3 | CASSLVGRNEQFF
NA | TRBV19 | CASTPWGGGNTEAFF
NA | TRBV7-2 | CASSLQGNQPQHF
NA | TRBV3-1/TRBV3-2 | CASSQTGSNSPLHF
NA | TRBV18 | CASSRTGRGEAFF
NA | TRBV19 | CASHMTRSLYYGYTF
NA | TRBV5-6 | CASSLVRTGIYEQYF
NA | TRBV7-2 | CASSFGQGQSNEQFF
NA | TRBV9 | CASSLGAGANTGELFF
NA | TRBV9 | CASRLGGGNTIYF
NA | TRBV2 | CASSQTGDYNSPLHF
NA | TRBV5-4 | CASSLDRPLHF
NA | TRBV19 | CASSTQMTGFYGYTF
NA | TRBV10-3 | CAISALGQGNTEAFF
NA | TRBV15 | CATLSIRTGNNEQFF
NA | TRBV5-4 | CASSSENRAGGNTIYF
NA | TRBV19 | CASSIGQSQLAQHF
NA | TRBV2 | CASSERASGYNEQFF
NA | TRBV5-1 | CASSLLKEEGGYTF
NA | TRBV6-1 | CASSDQGGSYEQYF
NA | TRBV6-5 | CASSYRGFNQPQHF
NA | TRBV6-5 | CASGLGDSYEQYF
NA | TRBV9 | CASSGGTPTQYF
NA | TRBV7-2 | CASSFGGGFFTGELFF
NA | TRBV5-8 | CASRITGAEPQHF
NA | TRBV10-3 | CAISEAGQGSGYTF
NA | TRBV29-1 | CSVAGTDYGYTF
NA | TRBV27 | CASERGGPYNEQFF
NA | TRBV2 | CASSEVANSPLHF
NA | TRBV5-3 | CARSCVKGVGYTF
NA | TRBV5-5 | CASSKGQWPEAFF
NA | TRBV11-2 | CASSFGTGDYEQYF
NA | TRBV6-5 | CASSYSTDFYEQYF
NA | TRBV9 | CASSGGGAHGYSPLHF
NA | TRBV5-4 | CASDRGPGYGYTF
NA | TRBV15 | CATSRAASGGSYNEQFF
NA | TRBV10-3 | CAISGLADRYEQYF
NA | TRBV4-1 | CASSQTTGFNTEAFF
NA | TRBV7-3 | CASSLTGTGNGYTF
NA | TRBV18 | CASSPDRDRWNTEAFF
NA | TRBV27 | CASSLVFGGQPQHF
NA | TRBV15 | CATSRRGQRGQLSSGANVLTF
NA | TRBV6-5 | CASSGTGYNSPLHF
NA | TRBV28 | CASSFKSPDTQYF
NA | TRBV7-9 | CASSLGDRGNTEAFF